These T cell receptor beta chains were read from a single sample in a study of beta chain features in type 1 diabetes. The protocol was immunoSEQ multiplex PCR, while the TCRdb copy is restricted to in-frame clones and leaves out a portion. The table lists roughly 730,000 clones, 13% of them singletons. Sequences were obtained from naive CD4+ T cells from blood. The receptor set was obtained from a man aged 18 to 30 with type 1 diabetes. The CDR3 runs from the conserved cysteine through the conserved F or W. D genes are given only for firm matches. Size values are once, few and many counts, or a class for expanded clones, and some rows have none.

clone_size cdr3_length j_call v_call d_call cdr3_aa cdr3_nt
- 15 TRBJ1-6 TRBV30 TRBD1 CAWGQGASFFSPLHF TGTGCCTGGGGACAGGGGGCTTCTTTTTTTTCACCCCTCCACTTT
few 13 TRBJ2-7 TRBV5-1 - CASSLDSLYEQYF TGCGCCAGCAGCTTGGACTCCCTCTACGAGCAGTACTTC
- 12 TRBJ2-5 TRBV9 - CASSVGSETQYF TGTGCCAGCAGCGTAGGTAGTGAGACCCAGTACTTC
few 14 TRBJ1-1 TRBV2 - CASISLGVSAEAFF TGTGCCAGCATATCTCTGGGGGTGAGCGCTGAAGCTTTCTTT
few 13 TRBJ2-7 TRBV11-2 TRBD2 CASSSQRDGEQYF TGTGCCAGCAGCTCTCAGCGGGACGGTGAGCAGTACTTC
few 11 TRBJ1-1 TRBV30 - CACTGNTEAFF TGTGCCTGCACAGGGAACACTGAAGCTTTCTTT
few 13 TRBJ1-2 TRBV30 - CAWSAGSNYGYTF TGTGCCTGGAGTGCAGGGTCCAACTATGGCTACACCTTC
few 11 TRBJ2-1 TRBV5-6 TRBD1 CASSLGTGEFF TGTGCCAGCAGCCTGGGGACAGGGGAATTCTTC
- 17 TRBJ1-6 TRBV15 - CATSSDLGGQGVSPLHF TGTGCCACCAGCAGCGACCTAGGGGGGCAGGGTGTTTCACCCCTCCACTTT
few 15 TRBJ2-1 TRBV18 - CASSPYSQLHNEQFF TGTGCCAGCTCACCATACAGCCAACTTCACAATGAGCAGTTCTTC
- 15 TRBJ1-1 TRBV6-1 TRBD1 CASKGQSPLGTEAFF TGTGCCAGCAAGGGACAGAGTCCCTTGGGCACTGAAGCTTTCTTT
few 14 TRBJ1-3 TRBV29-1 - CSVEGAGAGNTIYF TGCAGCGTTGAGGGGGCAGGAGCTGGAAACACCATATATTTT
few 14 TRBJ2-3 TRBV30 TRBD1 CAWRPPGGRDTQYF TGTGCCTGGAGACCCCCAGGGGGCAGGGATACGCAGTATTTT
- 12 TRBJ2-5 TRBV10-3 - CAIRTDQETQYF TGTGCCATAAGGACAGACCAAGAGACCCAGTACTTC
few 14 TRBJ2-3 TRBV2 - CASSDGGGTDTQYF TGTGCCAGCAGTGACGGCGGGGGCACAGATACGCAGTATTTT
- 14 TRBJ2-1 TRBV30 TRBD2 CAWSRAGGYNEQFF TGTGCCTGGAGTCGGGCGGGGGGTTACAATGAGCAGTTCTTC
- 12 TRBJ2-4 TRBV30 - CAWRGDGNIQYF TGTGCCTGGAGGGGGGACGGAAACATTCAGTACTTC
few 15 TRBJ1-2 TRBV28 - CASSYKGGTLYGYTF TGTGCCAGCAGTTACAAGGGGGGGACTCTCTATGGCTACACCTTC
few 17 TRBJ2-1 TRBV9 TRBD2 CASSLTPGTSGRNEQFF TGTGCCAGCAGCTTGACCCCCGGGACTAGCGGTCGGAATGAGCAGTTCTTC
- 15 TRBJ2-2 TRBV7-3 TRBD1 CASSSGQGNTGELFF TGTGCCAGCAGCTCGGGACAGGGTAACACCGGGGAGCTGTTTTTT
few 14 TRBJ1-6 TRBV9 - CASSVTGDASPLHF TGTGCCAGCAGCGTAACCGGGGACGCCTCACCCCTCCACTTT
few 17 TRBJ2-2 TRBV19 TRBD1 CASSIDWDRTNTGELFF TGTGCCAGTAGTATAGATTGGGACAGAACGAACACCGGGGAGCTGTTTTTT
few 14 TRBJ1-1 TRBV7-9 - CASSPQGGVTEAFF TGTGCCAGCAGCCCGCAGGGAGGTGTCACTGAAGCTTTCTTT
few 14 TRBJ1-1 TRBV7-9 - CASSLLTIPPEAFF TGTGCCAGCAGCTTATTGACAATTCCCCCTGAAGCTTTCTTT
few 15 TRBJ1-5 TRBV27 - CASSLQGYSNQPQHF TGTGCCAGCAGTCTTCAGGGTTATAGCAATCAGCCCCAGCATTTT
- 15 TRBJ2-3 TRBV9 - CASSVALPGADTQYF TGTGCCAGCAGCGTCGCACTCCCGGGCGCAGATACGCAGTATTTT
few 14 TRBJ1-2 TRBV6-5 - CASSRELDNYGYTF TGTGCCAGCAGCCGCGAATTGGATAACTATGGCTACACCTTC
few 12 TRBJ1-2 TRBV7-9 - CASSLEGNGYTF TGTGCCAGCAGCTTAGAGGGGAATGGCTACACCTTC
few 13 TRBJ2-2 TRBV11-2 - CASSLVREGELFF TGTGCCAGCAGCTTAGTGAGGGAAGGGGAGCTGTTTTTT
- 15 TRBJ2-3 TRBV7-9 TRBD1 CASSWWDSGTDTQYF TGTGCCAGCAGTTGGTGGGACAGCGGCACAGATACGCAGTATTTT
- 17 TRBJ2-5 TRBV5-1 - CASSLAIRGLLTETQYF TGCGCCAGCAGCTTGGCCATTAGAGGGTTGTTAACGGAGACCCAGTACTTC